This T cell receptor beta chain emerged from a study of Tregs in tolerant kidney transplant recipients. Overall study findings and caveats: The small number of patients limits these findings pending further validation. Activated donor B cell expansion appeared to reveal the most relevant donor-specific TCRbeta repertoire.

In this sample, this clone is medium-sized. Its antigen is still unknown. The repertoire was sequenced with immunoSEQ multiplex PCR; TCRdb's copy has only in-frame clones and lacks some. The sample holds roughly 20,000 clones, roughly 65% seen once. This CDR3 is 13 amino acids long. Trimming removed 6 bases from V and 7 bases from J; junction bases left unmatched: 8. CDR1 and CDR2 from the germline V gene are MNHEY and SVGAGI. The TCR originated in a human donor in good health. Input material: Tregs from blood cultured with allogeneic cells. The rearrangement uses TRBV6-5 and TRBJ1-2, with 7 bases fitting TRBD1. CDR3 loop: CASRITGVAGYTF. The CDR3, as DNA: TGTGCCAGCAGGATTACAGGGGTTGCTGGCTACACCTTC.